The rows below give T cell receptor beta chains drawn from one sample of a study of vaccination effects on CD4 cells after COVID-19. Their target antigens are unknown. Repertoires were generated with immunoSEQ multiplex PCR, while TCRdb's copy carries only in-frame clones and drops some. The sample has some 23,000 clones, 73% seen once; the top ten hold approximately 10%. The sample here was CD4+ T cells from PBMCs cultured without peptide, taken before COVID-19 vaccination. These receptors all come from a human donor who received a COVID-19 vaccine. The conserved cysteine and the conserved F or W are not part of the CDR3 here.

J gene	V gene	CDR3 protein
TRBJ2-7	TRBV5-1	ASSSSYEQY
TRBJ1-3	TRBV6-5	ASSWTGGLSGNTIY
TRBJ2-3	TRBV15	ATSRDRAGYGTDTQY
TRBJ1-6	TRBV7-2	ASTPGQGRSYNSPLH
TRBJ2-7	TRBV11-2	ASSLGLAGAYEQY
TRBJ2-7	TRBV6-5	ASLSQGSSYEQY
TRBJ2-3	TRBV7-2	ASSVGSTDTQY
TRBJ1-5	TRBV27	ASRGQGRNAPQH
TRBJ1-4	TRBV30	AWSVMRSDEKLF
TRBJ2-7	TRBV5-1	ASSLGTDHIYEQY
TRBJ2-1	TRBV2	ASSYGASGVTEQF
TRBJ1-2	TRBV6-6	ASSPSRGYT
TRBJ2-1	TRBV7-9	ASSNQRGLYNEQF
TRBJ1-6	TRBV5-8	ASSLGRASYNSPLH
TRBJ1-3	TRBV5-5	ASSERPLRAGNTIY
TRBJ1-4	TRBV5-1	ASSEAGPFTELF
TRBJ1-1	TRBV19	ASSINLQTNTEAF
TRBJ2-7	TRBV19	ASSIGDRTYEQY
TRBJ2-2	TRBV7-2	ASSSASATGELF
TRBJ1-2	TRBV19	ASSIVAAPVYGYT
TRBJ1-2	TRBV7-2	ASSPGQGAGWGGYT
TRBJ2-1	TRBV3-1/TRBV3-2	ASSQGTSYNEQF
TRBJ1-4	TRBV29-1	SVQTGREKLF
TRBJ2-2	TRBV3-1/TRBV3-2	ASSQDRTGGPGELF
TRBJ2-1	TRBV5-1	ASGTGGLGNEQF
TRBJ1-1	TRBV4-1	ASSQVARGNTEAF
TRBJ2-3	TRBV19	ASSPRLAGLTDTQY
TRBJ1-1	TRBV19	ASSATGTLHEAF
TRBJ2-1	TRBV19	ASSIDPGVYNEQF
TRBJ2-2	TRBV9	ASTRSTGELF
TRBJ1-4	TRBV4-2	ASSQDAGGTGREKLF
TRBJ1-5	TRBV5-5	ASSLAGGNQPQH
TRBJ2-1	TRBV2	ASSELPSGVYKQF
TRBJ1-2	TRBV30	AWSSGGYT
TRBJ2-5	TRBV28	ASSTSWTDQETQY
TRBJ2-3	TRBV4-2	ASSQEGYGQASTDTQY
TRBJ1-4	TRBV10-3	AIQGGGSNEKLF
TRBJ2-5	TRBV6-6	ASSSRSQETQY
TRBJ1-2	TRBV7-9	ASSLGSGFNYGYT
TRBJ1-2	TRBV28	ASRGGPDSYGYT
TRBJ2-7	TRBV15	ATSRLAGGNFYEQY
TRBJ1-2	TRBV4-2	ASSPAGDVNYGYT
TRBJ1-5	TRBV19	ASSGQRTQPQH
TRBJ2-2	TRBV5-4	ASSTPRDRAGTGELF